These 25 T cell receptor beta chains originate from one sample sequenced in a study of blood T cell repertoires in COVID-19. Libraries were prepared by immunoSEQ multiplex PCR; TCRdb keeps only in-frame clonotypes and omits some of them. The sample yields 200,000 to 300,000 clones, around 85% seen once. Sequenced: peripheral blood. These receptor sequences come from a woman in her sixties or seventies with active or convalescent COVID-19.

The CDR3: CASIDRAPGNTIYF. In DNA, the CDR3 is TGTGCCAGTATCGACAGGGCCCCAGGAAACACCATATATTTT. This chain links TRBV19 with TRBJ1-3; TRBD1 matches at 7 bases. The ends lost 7 bases at V and 4 bases at J; junction bases unmatched: 7. Germline loops: CDR1 LNHDA, CDR2 SQIVND (reference sequence). The CDR3 extends over 14 amino acids.

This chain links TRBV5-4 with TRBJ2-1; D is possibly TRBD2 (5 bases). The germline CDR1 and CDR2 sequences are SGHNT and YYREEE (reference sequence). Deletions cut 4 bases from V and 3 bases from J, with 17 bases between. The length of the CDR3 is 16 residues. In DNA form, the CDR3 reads TGTGCCAGCAGCCCGCTAGCCTCTCTGCACTACAATGAGCAGTTCTTC. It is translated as CASSPLASLHYNEQFF.

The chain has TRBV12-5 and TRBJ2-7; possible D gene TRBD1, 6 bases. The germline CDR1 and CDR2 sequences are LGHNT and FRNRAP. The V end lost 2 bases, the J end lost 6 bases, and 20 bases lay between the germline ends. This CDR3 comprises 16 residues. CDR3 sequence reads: CASGLPGGTTWVEQYF. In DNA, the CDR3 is TGTGCTAGTGGTTTGCCCGGTGGGACAACCTGGGTCGAGCAGTACTTC.

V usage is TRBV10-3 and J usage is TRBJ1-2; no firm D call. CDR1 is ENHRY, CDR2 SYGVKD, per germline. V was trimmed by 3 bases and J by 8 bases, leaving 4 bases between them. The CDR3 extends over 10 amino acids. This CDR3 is CAISDQGYTF. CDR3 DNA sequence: TGTGCCATCAGTGATCAAGGCTACACCTTC.

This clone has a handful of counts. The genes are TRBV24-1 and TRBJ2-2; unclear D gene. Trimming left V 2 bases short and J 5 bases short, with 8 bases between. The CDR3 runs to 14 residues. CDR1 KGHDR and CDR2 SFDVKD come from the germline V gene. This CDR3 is CATSDSGGTGELFF. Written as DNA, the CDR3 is TGTGCCACCAGTGATTCGGGTGGGACCGGGGAGCTGTTTTTT.

CDR3 DNA: TGTGCCAGCAGCGTAGATCCAGCGGGGGTTGGAGATACGCAGTATTTT. Protein: CASSVDPAGVGDTQYF. V is TRBV9 and J is TRBJ2-3; 8 nucleotides match TRBD2. Germline CDR1 and CDR2: SGDLS and YYNGEE. V shed 0 bases and J 5 bases; nucleotides not matched to a gene: 8. The CDR3 runs to 16 residues. The full variable domain, in which reference TRBV9 and TRBJ2-3 provide the parts outside the CDR3, is DSGVTQTPKHLITATGQRVTLRCSPRSGDLSVYWYQQSLDQGLQFLIQYYNGEERAKGNILERFSAQQFPDLHSELNLSSLELGDSALYFCASSVDPAGVGDTQYFGPGTRLTVL.

The CDR3: CASTRTSLTANTGELFF. Written as DNA, the CDR3 is TGTGCCAGCACCAGGACTAGCCTTACAGCGAACACCGGGGAGCTGTTTTTT. V and J are TRBV7-9 and TRBJ2-2; 8 bases align to TRBD2. The trim removed 7 bases at V and 0 bases at J, leaving 10 bases unmatched. CDR1 is SEHNR and CDR2 is FQNEAQ in the germline V gene (reference sequence). This CDR3 spans 17 amino acids.

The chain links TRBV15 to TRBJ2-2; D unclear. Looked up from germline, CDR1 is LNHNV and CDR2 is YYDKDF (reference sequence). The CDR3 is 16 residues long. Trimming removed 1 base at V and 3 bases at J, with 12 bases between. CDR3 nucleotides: TGTGCCACCAGCAGAGCTGGTGCAGGCTACACCGGGGAGCTGTTTTTT. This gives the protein CATSRAGAGYTGELFF. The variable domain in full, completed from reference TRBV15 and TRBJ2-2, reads DAMVIQNPRYQVTQFGKPVTLSCSQTLNHNVMYWYQQKSSQAPKLLFHYYDKDFNNEADTPDNFQSRRPNTSFCFLDIRSPGLGDTAMYLCATSRAGAGYTGELFFGEGSRLTVL.

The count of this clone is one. The CDR3 nucleotides are TGTGCCAGCAATTCCGGACAGGCTATCCTTCAGGGGCAGTACGTC. It encodes CASNSGQAILQGQYV. The chain has TRBV28 and TRBJ2-7, with TRBD1 matching over 7 bases. V dropped 7 bases and J dropped 9; count of bases not matched to a gene: 18. The CDR3 is 15 amino acids. Germline-derived CDR1 and CDR2 are MDHEN and SYDVKM.

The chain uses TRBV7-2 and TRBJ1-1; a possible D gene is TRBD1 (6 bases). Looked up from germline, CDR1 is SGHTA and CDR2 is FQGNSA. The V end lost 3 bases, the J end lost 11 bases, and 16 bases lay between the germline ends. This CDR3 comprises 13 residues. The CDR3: CASSLAGSGVAFF. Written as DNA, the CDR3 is TGTGCCAGCAGCTTGGCCGGTTCAGGGGTCGCTTTCTTT.

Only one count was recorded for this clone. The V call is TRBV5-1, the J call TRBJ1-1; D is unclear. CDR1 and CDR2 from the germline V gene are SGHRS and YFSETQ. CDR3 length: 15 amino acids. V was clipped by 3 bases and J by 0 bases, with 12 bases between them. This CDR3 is CASSSNIGVNTEAFF. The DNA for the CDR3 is TGCGCCAGCAGCTCTAATATCGGGGTGAACACTGAAGCTTTCTTT.

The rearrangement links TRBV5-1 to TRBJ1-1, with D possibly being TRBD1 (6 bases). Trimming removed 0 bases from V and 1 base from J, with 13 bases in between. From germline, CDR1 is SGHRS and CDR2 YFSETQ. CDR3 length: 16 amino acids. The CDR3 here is CASSLGQGISNTEAFF. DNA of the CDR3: TGCGCCAGCAGCTTGGGGCAGGGGATATCGAACACTGAAGCTTTCTTT.

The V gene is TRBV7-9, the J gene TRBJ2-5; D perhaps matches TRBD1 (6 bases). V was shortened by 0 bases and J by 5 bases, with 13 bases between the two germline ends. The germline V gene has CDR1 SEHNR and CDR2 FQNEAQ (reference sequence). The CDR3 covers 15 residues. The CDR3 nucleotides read TGTGCCAGCAGCTTAGCCAGGACAGTTTCGGAGACCCAGTACTTC. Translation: CASSLARTVSETQYF.

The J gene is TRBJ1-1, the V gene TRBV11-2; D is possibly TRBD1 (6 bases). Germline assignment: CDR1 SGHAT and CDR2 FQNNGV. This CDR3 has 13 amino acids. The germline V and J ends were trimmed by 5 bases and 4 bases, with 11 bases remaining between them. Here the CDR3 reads CASSLRGGTEAFF. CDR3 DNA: TGTGCCAGCAGCCTCAGGGGTGGCACTGAAGCTTTCTTT.

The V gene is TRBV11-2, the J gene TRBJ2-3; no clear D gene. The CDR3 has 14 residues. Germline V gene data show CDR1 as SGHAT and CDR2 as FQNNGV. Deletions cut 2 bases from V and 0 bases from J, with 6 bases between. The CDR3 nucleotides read TGTGCCAGCAGCTTACTAATTAGCACAGATACGCAGTATTTT. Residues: CASSLLISTDTQYF.

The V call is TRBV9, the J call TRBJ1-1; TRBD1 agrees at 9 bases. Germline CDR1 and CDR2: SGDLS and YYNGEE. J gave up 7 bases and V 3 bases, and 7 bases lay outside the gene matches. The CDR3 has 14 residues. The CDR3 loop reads CASSARGQGSEAFF. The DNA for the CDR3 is TGTGCCAGCAGCGCCCGTGGACAGGGGAGTGAAGCTTTCTTT.

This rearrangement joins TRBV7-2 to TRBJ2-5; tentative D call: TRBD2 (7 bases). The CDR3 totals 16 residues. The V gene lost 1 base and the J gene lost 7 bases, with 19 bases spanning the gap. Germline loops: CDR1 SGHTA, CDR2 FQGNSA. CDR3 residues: CASSLDHREGRGTQYF. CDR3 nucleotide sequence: TGTGCCAGCAGCTTAGACCACAGGGAGGGCCGTGGGACCCAGTACTTC.

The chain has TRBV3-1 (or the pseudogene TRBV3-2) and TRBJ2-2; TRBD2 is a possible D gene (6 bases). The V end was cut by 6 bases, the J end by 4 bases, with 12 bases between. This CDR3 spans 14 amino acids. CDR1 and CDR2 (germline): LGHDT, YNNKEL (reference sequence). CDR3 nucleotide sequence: TGTGCCAGCAGGGACTACGGGAGCACCGGGGAGCTGTTTTTT. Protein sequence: CASRDYGSTGELFF.

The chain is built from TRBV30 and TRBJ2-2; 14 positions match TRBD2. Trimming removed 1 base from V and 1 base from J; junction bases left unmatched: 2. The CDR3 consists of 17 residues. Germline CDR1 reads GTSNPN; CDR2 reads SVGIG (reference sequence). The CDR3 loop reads CAWSGLAGGWNTGELFF. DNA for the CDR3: TGTGCCTGGAGTGGACTAGCGGGAGGGTGGAACACCGGGGAGCTGTTTTTT.

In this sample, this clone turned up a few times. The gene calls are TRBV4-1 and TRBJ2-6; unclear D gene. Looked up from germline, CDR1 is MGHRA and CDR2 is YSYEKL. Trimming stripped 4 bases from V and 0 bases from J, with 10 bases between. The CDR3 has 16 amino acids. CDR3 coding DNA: TGCGCCAGCAGCCGCCTAGGAAGCTCTGGGGCCAACGTCCTGACTTTC. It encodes CASSRLGSSGANVLTF.

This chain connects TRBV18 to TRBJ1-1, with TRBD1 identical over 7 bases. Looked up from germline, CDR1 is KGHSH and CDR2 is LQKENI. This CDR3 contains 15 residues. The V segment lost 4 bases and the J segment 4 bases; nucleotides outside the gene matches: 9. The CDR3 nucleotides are TGTGCCAGCTCACTCCTGACAGGGTTAGCCACTGAAGCTTTCTTT. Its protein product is CASSLLTGLATEAFF.

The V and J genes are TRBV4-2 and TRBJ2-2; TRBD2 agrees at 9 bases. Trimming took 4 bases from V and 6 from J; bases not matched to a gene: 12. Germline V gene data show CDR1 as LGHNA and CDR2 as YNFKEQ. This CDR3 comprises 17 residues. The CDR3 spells CASSPGIAGVKSGELFF. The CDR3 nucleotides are TGTGCCAGCAGCCCAGGAATAGCGGGGGTGAAGTCCGGGGAGCTGTTTTTT.

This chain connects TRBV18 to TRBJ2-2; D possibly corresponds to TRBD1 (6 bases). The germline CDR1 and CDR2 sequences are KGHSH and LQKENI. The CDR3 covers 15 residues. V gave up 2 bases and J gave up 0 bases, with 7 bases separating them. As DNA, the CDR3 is TGTGCCAGCTCACCAAGGACAGCGAACACCGGGGAGCTGTTTTTT. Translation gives CASSPRTANTGELFF.

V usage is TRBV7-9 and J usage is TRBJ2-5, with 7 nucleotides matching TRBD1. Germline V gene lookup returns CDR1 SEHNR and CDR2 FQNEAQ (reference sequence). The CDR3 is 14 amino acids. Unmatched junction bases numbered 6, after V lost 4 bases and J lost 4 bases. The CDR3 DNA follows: TGTGCCAGCAGCTGGCGGACAGGAGGAGAGACCCAGTACTTC. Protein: CASSWRTGGETQYF.

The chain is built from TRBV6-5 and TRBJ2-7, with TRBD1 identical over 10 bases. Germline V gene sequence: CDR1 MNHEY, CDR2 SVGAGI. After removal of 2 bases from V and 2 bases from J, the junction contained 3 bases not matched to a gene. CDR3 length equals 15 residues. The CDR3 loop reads CASSYRGTGAYEQYV. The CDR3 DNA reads TGTGCCAGCAGTTACCGCGGGACAGGGGCCTACGAGCAGTACGTC.